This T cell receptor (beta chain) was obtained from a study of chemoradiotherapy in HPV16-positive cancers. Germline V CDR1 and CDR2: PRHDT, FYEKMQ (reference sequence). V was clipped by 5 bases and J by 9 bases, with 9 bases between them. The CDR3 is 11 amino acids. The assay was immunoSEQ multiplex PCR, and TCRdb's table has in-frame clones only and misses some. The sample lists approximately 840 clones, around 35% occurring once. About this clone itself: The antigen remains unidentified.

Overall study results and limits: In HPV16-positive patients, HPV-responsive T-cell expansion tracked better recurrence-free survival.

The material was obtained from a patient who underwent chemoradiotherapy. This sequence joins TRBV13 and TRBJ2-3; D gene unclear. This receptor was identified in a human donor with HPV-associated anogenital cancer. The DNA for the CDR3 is TGTGCCAGCAGCCCCCCAGGAACGCAGTATTTT. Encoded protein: CASSPPGTQYF.